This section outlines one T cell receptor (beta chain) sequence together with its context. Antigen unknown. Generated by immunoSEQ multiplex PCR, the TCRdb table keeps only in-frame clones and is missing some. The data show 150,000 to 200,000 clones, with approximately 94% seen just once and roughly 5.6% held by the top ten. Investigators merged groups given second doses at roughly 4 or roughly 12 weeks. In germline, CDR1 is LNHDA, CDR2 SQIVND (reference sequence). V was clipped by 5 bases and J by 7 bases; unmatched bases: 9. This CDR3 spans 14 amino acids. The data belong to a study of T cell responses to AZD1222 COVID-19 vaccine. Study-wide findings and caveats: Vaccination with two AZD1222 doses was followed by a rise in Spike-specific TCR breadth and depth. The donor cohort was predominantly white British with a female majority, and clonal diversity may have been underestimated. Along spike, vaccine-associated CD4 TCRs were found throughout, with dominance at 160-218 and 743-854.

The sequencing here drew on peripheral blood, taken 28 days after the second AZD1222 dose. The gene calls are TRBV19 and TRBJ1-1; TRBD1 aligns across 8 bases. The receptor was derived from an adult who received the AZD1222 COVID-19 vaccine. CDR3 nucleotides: TGTGCCAGTAGTGTGACAGGGGCCGGAGGTGAAGCTTTCTTT. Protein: CASSVTGAGGEAFF.